This T cell receptor beta chain was obtained from a study of neoadjuvant nivolumab and ipilimumab in lung cancer. Study context: Patients got nivolumab 3 mg/kg on days 1, 15 and 29; combination added ipilimumab 1 mg/kg day 1.

Some clones are missing from TCRdb's copy, which holds only in-frame ones; the method was immunoSEQ multiplex PCR. The sample consists of 25,000 to 35,000 clones, under 95% of them appearing once. Study-level points and caveats: Blood richness before therapy tracked richness in tumors resected after neoadjuvant therapy. From pretherapy to surgery, tumor richness and clonality rose with dual therapy. Compared with tumor-adjacent uninvolved lung, resected tumors showed greater richness and clonality.

CDR1 and CDR2 (germline): SGHRS, YFSETQ. This CDR3 contains 14 residues. The V gene lost 0 bases and the J gene lost 0 bases, with 4 bases spanning the gap. This clone was picked up one time. Its antigen is not identified. The chain recombines TRBV5-1 with TRBJ2-1; D remains ambiguous. The material was peripheral blood, obtained after neoadjuvant nivolumab, alone or with ipilimumab, at or shortly before surgery. The sequence was obtained from an adult with non-small cell lung cancer. CDR3 protein: CASSLGYSYNEQFF. In nucleotides, the CDR3 is TGCGCCAGCAGCTTGGGTTACTCCTACAATGAGCAGTTCTTC. The full variable domain, its missing parts supplied by reference TRBV5-1 and TRBJ2-1, is KAGVTQTPRYLIKTRGQQVTLSCSPISGHRSVSWYQQTPGQGLQFLFEYFSETQRNKGNFPGRFSGRQFSNSRSEMNVSTLELGDSALYLCASSLGYSYNEQFFGPGTRLTVL.